These T cell receptor beta chains were read from a single sample in a study of T cell responses to AZD1222 COVID-19 vaccine. Only in-frame clones appear in the TCRdb table, and some are missing; sequencing was by immunoSEQ multiplex PCR. Among over 85,000 clones listed, roughly 90% were seen once. Sample: peripheral blood, taken 28 days after the second AZD1222 dose. These receptors were taken from an adult who received the AZD1222 COVID-19 vaccine. The CDR3 runs from the conserved cysteine through the conserved F or W. Fields, in order: D gene, J gene, clone size, V gene, CDR3 protein, CDR3 DNA. A D gene is named only where the DNA matches it firmly. Expanded clones get a size class; other rows say once, few or many, or leave the size out.

D gene: -; J gene: TRBJ2-3; clone size: -; V gene: TRBV9; CDR3 protein: CASSPPGGADTQYF; CDR3 DNA: TGTGCCAGCAGCCCCCCCGGTGGGGCAGATACGCAGTATTTT
D gene: TRBD1; J gene: TRBJ2-5; clone size: -; V gene: TRBV24-1; CDR3 protein: CATSDRGQLIQETQYF; CDR3 DNA: TGTGCCACCAGTGACCGGGGACAGCTAATTCAAGAGACCCAGTACTTC
D gene: -; J gene: TRBJ1-1; clone size: -; V gene: TRBV5-6; CDR3 protein: CASSLAVMNTEAFF; CDR3 DNA: TGTGCCAGCAGCTTGGCCGTCATGAACACTGAAGCTTTCTTT
D gene: TRBD1; J gene: TRBJ2-5; clone size: -; V gene: TRBV5-3; CDR3 protein: CARSLGVWDREYF; CDR3 DNA: TGTGCCAGAAGCTTGGGTGTTTGGGACAGGGAGTACTTC
D gene: -; J gene: TRBJ1-2; clone size: -; V gene: TRBV7-9; CDR3 protein: CASSLARALGDTF; CDR3 DNA: TGTGCCAGCAGCTTAGCACGGGCCCTCGGGGACACCTTC
D gene: -; J gene: TRBJ1-6; clone size: once; V gene: TRBV27; CDR3 protein: CASSSKPPGSYNSPLHF; CDR3 DNA: TGTGCCAGCAGTAGCAAACCCCCGGGATCCTATAATTCACCCCTCCACTTT
D gene: -; J gene: TRBJ1-3; clone size: -; V gene: TRBV30; CDR3 protein: CACTGTGGNTIYF; CDR3 DNA: TGTGCCTGTACAGGGACGGGTGGAAACACCATATATTTT
D gene: TRBD1; J gene: TRBJ1-5; clone size: -; V gene: TRBV16; CDR3 protein: CASSQLGDRVNGQPQHF; CDR3 DNA: TGTGCCAGCAGCCAATTGGGGGACAGGGTCAACGGTCAGCCCCAGCATTTT
D gene: -; J gene: TRBJ2-6; clone size: -; V gene: TRBV6-6; CDR3 protein: CASSLLRANVLTF; CDR3 DNA: TGTGCCAGCAGTTTATTGAGAGCCAACGTCCTGACTTTC
D gene: -; J gene: TRBJ1-2; clone size: few; V gene: TRBV27; CDR3 protein: CASSFGGLYGYTF; CDR3 DNA: TGTGCCAGCAGTTTCGGGGGGCTCTATGGCTACACCTTC
D gene: TRBD1; J gene: TRBJ2-1; clone size: -; V gene: TRBV13; CDR3 protein: CASSHPGQVYNEQFF; CDR3 DNA: TGTGCCAGCAGTCATCCGGGACAGGTCTACAATGAGCAGTTCTTC
D gene: TRBD2; J gene: TRBJ2-5; clone size: -; V gene: TRBV4-2; CDR3 protein: CASSQDVASGGQETQYF; CDR3 DNA: TGTGCCAGCAGCCAAGACGTGGCTAGCGGGGGACAAGAGACCCAGTACTTC
D gene: -; J gene: TRBJ2-7; clone size: once; V gene: TRBV3-1/TRBV3-2; CDR3 protein: CASSQDRTNSYEQYF; CDR3 DNA: TGTGCCAGCAGCCAAGATCGCACTAACTCCTACGAGCAGTACTTC
D gene: TRBD2; J gene: TRBJ2-5; clone size: -; V gene: TRBV5-6; CDR3 protein: CASSSSGGEETQYF; CDR3 DNA: TGTGCCAGCAGCTCTAGCGGGGGAGAAGAGACCCAGTACTTC
D gene: -; J gene: TRBJ2-7; clone size: -; V gene: TRBV5-5; CDR3 protein: CASSLGNSAFYEQYF; CDR3 DNA: TGTGCCAGCAGCTTGGGGAACTCGGCGTTCTACGAGCAGTACTTC
D gene: TRBD1; J gene: TRBJ1-6; clone size: -; V gene: TRBV5-1; CDR3 protein: CASSYRTGESSPLHF; CDR3 DNA: TGCGCCAGCAGCTACAGGACAGGAGAGAGTTCACCCCTCCACTTT
D gene: TRBD1; J gene: TRBJ2-3; clone size: -; V gene: TRBV10-3; CDR3 protein: CAISELFGTASTDTQYF; CDR3 DNA: TGTGCCATCAGTGAGTTATTCGGGACAGCTAGCACAGATACGCAGTATTTT
D gene: -; J gene: TRBJ1-3; clone size: -; V gene: TRBV25-1; CDR3 protein: CASSGKFESGNTIYF; CDR3 DNA: TGTGCCAGCAGTGGAAAGTTCGAATCTGGAAACACCATATATTTT
D gene: TRBD2; J gene: TRBJ2-2; clone size: -; V gene: TRBV29-1; CDR3 protein: CSGRSSGGTGELFF; CDR3 DNA: TGCAGCGGGCGGTCTAGCGGGGGGACCGGGGAGCTGTTTTTT
D gene: TRBD2; J gene: TRBJ2-4; clone size: -; V gene: TRBV4-3; CDR3 protein: CASSQDGAGGSYIQYF; CDR3 DNA: TGCGCCAGCAGCCAAGATGGTGCGGGGGGCAGTTACATTCAGTACTTC
D gene: -; J gene: TRBJ1-4; clone size: -; V gene: TRBV3-1/TRBV3-2; CDR3 protein: CASSQVIGEKLFF; CDR3 DNA: TGTGCCAGCAGCCAAGTCATAGGTGAAAAACTGTTTTTT
D gene: TRBD1; J gene: TRBJ1-1; clone size: -; V gene: TRBV27; CDR3 protein: CASSLTGGRTEAFF; CDR3 DNA: TGTGCCAGCAGTTTGACAGGGGGCCGGACTGAAGCTTTCTTT
D gene: -; J gene: TRBJ1-1; clone size: -; V gene: TRBV15; CDR3 protein: CATSRDQGRAFF; CDR3 DNA: TGTGCCACCAGCAGAGATCAGGGTAGGGCTTTCTTT
D gene: TRBD1; J gene: TRBJ1-2; clone size: -; V gene: TRBV11-2; CDR3 protein: CASSLSPTRDRSNTF; CDR3 DNA: TGTGCCAGCAGCTTATCCCCCACTAGGGACAGGAGTAACACCTTC
D gene: TRBD1; J gene: TRBJ1-4; clone size: -; V gene: TRBV4-3; CDR3 protein: CASSQGDRVFFEKLFF; CDR3 DNA: TGCGCCAGCAGCCAAGGAGACAGGGTCTTTTTTGAAAAACTGTTTTTT
D gene: TRBD1; J gene: TRBJ1-4; clone size: -; V gene: TRBV7-6; CDR3 protein: CASSLTQGADPSNEKLFF; CDR3 DNA: TGTGCCAGCAGTTTGACACAGGGGGCTGATCCTTCTAATGAAAAACTGTTTTTT
D gene: -; J gene: TRBJ2-3; clone size: -; V gene: TRBV24-1; CDR3 protein: CATSDPGDTDTQYF; CDR3 DNA: TGTGCCACCAGTGATCCGGGAGACACAGATACGCAGTATTTT
D gene: -; J gene: TRBJ2-5; clone size: -; V gene: TRBV14; CDR3 protein: CASSRGAQETQYF; CDR3 DNA: TGTGCCAGCAGCCGGGGTGCGCAAGAGACCCAGTACTTC
D gene: -; J gene: TRBJ1-1; clone size: -; V gene: TRBV12-3/TRBV12-4; CDR3 protein: CASSRTANTEAFF; CDR3 DNA: TGTGCCAGCAGTCGGACCGCGAACACTGAAGCTTTCTTT
D gene: -; J gene: TRBJ1-6; clone size: -; V gene: TRBV7-9; CDR3 protein: CASSLAVSPLHF; CDR3 DNA: TGTGCCAGCAGCTTAGCGGTTTCACCCCTCCACTTT
D gene: TRBD2; J gene: TRBJ2-1; clone size: -; V gene: TRBV4-1; CDR3 protein: CASSQDSLAGATSYNEQFF; CDR3 DNA: TGCGCCAGCAGCCAAGATTCACTAGCGGGGGCAACCTCCTACAATGAGCAGTTCTTC
D gene: TRBD1; J gene: TRBJ1-1; clone size: -; V gene: TRBV7-9; CDR3 protein: CASSSTGGVKSAEAFF; CDR3 DNA: TGTGCCAGCAGCTCCACAGGGGGCGTGAAATCTGCTGAAGCTTTCTTT
D gene: -; J gene: TRBJ2-1; clone size: -; V gene: TRBV19; CDR3 protein: CASSIEIGLSNPNEQFF; CDR3 DNA: TGTGCCAGTAGTATAGAGATTGGCCTATCAAACCCCAATGAGCAGTTCTTC
D gene: TRBD1; J gene: TRBJ2-3; clone size: -; V gene: TRBV2; CDR3 protein: CASRPPGQRSDTQYF; CDR3 DNA: TGTGCCAGCAGACCACCGGGACAGAGATCGGATACGCAGTATTTT
D gene: -; J gene: TRBJ2-2; clone size: -; V gene: TRBV6-5; CDR3 protein: CASSYSGLPEDGELFF; CDR3 DNA: TGTGCCAGCAGTTACTCCGGATTACCTGAAGACGGGGAGCTGTTTTTT
D gene: -; J gene: TRBJ2-7; clone size: -; V gene: TRBV6-2/TRBV6-3; CDR3 protein: CASSYSTHMVYEQYF; CDR3 DNA: TGTGCCAGCAGTTACTCGACTCATATGGTCTACGAGCAGTACTTC
D gene: -; J gene: TRBJ1-3; clone size: -; V gene: TRBV7-3; CDR3 protein: CASSLTGSSGNTIYF; CDR3 DNA: TGTGCCAGCAGCTTGACAGGAAGCTCTGGAAACACCATATATTTT
D gene: TRBD2; J gene: TRBJ2-1; clone size: -; V gene: TRBV27; CDR3 protein: CASSFFSGGGYEQFF; CDR3 DNA: TGTGCCAGCAGTTTTTTTAGCGGGGGGGGATATGAGCAGTTCTTC